This TCR beta chain was sequenced in a study of T and B cells in COVID-19 patients. Background on the study: Recovered patients mostly had mild to moderate COVID-19 managed as outpatients. At median age 34 years, recovered patients were younger than active-infection patients at under 70.

TRB was amplified from approximately 250-500 ng of blood genomic DNA. Germline loops: CDR1 SEHNR, CDR2 FQNEAQ (reference sequence). The CDR3 is made up of 17 amino acids. Unmatched junction bases numbered 7, after V lost 1 base and J lost 1 base. TRB rearrangements were amplified by multiplex PCR with BIOMED2 TRB-A/B primers. TCRdb re-called the multiplex PCR reads through MiXCR, storing one row per CDR3 protein. Seen here are over 7,000 distinct CDR3 sequences, 30% to 35% observed once, and the top ten hold 20% to 25%. The chain carries TRBV7-9 and TRBJ1-5, with 7 bases identical to TRBD1. This receptor was taken from a human donor with active COVID-19. The sample comprised blood. DNA of the CDR3: TGTGCCAGCAGCTTAGGAGAGGGGGCGAGGAGCAATCAGCCCCAGCATTTT. Translation: CASSLGEGARSNQPQHF.